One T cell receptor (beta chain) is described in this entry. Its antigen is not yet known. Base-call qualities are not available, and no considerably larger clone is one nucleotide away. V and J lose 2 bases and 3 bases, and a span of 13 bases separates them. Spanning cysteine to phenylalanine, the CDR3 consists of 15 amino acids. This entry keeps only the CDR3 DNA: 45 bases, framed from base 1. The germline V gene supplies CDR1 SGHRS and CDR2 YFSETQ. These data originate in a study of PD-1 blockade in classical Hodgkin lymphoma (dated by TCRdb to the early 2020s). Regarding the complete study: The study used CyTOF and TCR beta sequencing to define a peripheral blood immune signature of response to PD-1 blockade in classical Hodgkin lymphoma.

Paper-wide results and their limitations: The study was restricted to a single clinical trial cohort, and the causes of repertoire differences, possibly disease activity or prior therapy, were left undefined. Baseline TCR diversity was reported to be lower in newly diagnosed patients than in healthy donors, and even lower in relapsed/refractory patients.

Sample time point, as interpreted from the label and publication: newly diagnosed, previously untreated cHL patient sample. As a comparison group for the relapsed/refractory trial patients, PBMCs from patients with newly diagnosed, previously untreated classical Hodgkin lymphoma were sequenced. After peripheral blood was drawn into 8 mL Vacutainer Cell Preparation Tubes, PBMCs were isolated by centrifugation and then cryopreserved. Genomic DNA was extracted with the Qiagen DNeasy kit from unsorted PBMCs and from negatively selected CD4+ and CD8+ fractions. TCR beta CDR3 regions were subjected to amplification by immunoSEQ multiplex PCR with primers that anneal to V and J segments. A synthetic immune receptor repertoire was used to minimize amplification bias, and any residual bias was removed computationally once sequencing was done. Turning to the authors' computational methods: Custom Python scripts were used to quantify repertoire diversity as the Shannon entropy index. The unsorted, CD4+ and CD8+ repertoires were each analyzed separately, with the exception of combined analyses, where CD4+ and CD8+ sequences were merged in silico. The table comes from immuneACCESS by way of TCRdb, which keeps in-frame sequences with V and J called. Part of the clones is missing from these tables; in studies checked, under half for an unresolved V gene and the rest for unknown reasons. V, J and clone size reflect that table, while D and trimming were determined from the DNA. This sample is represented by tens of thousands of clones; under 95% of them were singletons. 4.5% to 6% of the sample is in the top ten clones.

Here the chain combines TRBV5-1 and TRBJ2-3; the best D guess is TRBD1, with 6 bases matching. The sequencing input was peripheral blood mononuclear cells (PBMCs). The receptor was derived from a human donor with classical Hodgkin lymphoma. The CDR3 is CASSLSGAETDTQYF. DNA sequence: TGCGCCAGCAGCTTATCAGGGGCCGAAACAGATACGCAGTATTTT.